This T cell receptor (beta chain) was obtained from a study of Ad26.COV2.S vaccination and SARS-CoV-2 variants (dated by TCRdb to about 2021). Study-level background: Donors in the vaccine arm were drawn from COV1001, a phase I-IIa trial of Ad26.COV2.S in healthy adults that was multicentre, randomized, double-blind and placebo-controlled. Sequencing of the TCRbeta repertoire served to evaluate the specificity and breadth of SARS-CoV-2-reactive T cell receptors following Ad26.COV2.S vaccination. Blinding of investigators to trial group allocation was maintained during experiments and outcome assessment. Trial participants were randomized into five groups of five, in which low-dose or high-dose Ad26.COV2.S was given once or twice, or placebo was given on both occasions. The TCR-sequenced set comprised approximately 30 samples: around 20 Ad26.COV2.S vaccine recipients, 5 placebo recipients and 8 SARS-CoV-2 convalescent individuals. Ad26.COV2.S was administered intramuscularly at a dose of 5x10^10 or 1x10^11 viral particles, either as one shot or as two shots given 56 days apart.

Overall study results and their limits: The study was not powered to compare responses between vaccine doses or regimens. After vaccination, spike-specific CD8+ and CD4+ T cell responses were reported to show substantial breadth. Compared with placebo recipients, Ad26.COV2.S recipients showed higher spike-specific TCR breadth (P = 0.0014). According to the authors, total T cell responses may have been underestimated by the TCR breadth and depth analyses. Comparable non-spike TCR breadth was observed between vaccine and placebo recipients, consistent with only spike being contained in the vaccine.

The sample's treatment or condition label, in plain terms: 15 to 20 received Ad26.COV2.S at low or high dose, single or two shots; 5 received placebo; per-sample allocation not given. Repertoires of vaccine and placebo recipients were sequenced from samples collected on day 63 after the first injection. In Cohort 1b, about two dozen adults aged 18-55 years were enrolled at a single site in Boston, USA, between 29 July and 7 August 2020. Ad26.COV2.S was a replication-incompetent adenovirus type 26 vector that expressed a prefusion-stabilized SARS-CoV-2 spike protein derived from the original Wuhan strain. Note on this clone: Its cognate antigen has yet to be identified. No base quality values were provided; no much bigger clone lies one nucleotide off.

TCRbeta CDR3 regions were sequenced with the immunoSEQ Assay. After extraction, genomic DNA underwent amplification by bias-controlled multiplex PCR, followed by high-throughput sequencing. From the authors' description of their analysis: To quantify the absolute abundance of every unique TCRbeta CDR3 region, sequences were collapsed and filtered. T cell fraction was estimated by normalization of TCRbeta template counts to usable DNA, with usable DNA being measured through amplification of reference genes present in all nucleated cells. Repertoire TCRs were annotated as SARS-CoV-2-specific when V gene, CDR3 amino acid sequence and J gene were exactly matched to a known reactive TCR set. The reference SARS-CoV-2 TCR set came from MIRA and was filtered for enrichment in COVID-19-positive ImmuneCODE repertoires, removing public or cross-reactive TCRs. Using the MIRA antigens, annotated TCRs were further analysed by specific ORF or by position within an ORF. Breadth was defined as the number of annotated unique rearrangements divided by the total number of unique productive rearrangements, and depth was defined as the summed frequency of the annotated unique rearrangements. Group comparisons of TCR breadth used two-sided Wilcoxon rank-sum tests. Not all clones reach the TCRdb copy of this immuneACCESS table, which keeps in-frame sequences only. Checked studies attribute under half of the gap to unresolved V genes and leave the rest unexplained. V, J and clone size were drawn from that table, and D and trimming were deduced from the DNA. In all, the sample holds some 340,000 clones, and 86% of those were seen once. The ten largest clones represent 1.9% of the sample.

Here V drops 3 bases and J drops 3 bases, and the junction holds 5 bases not matched to any gene. Its CDR3 holds 15 amino acids, cysteine through phenylalanine. Only the CDR3 portion is preserved as DNA: 45 bases, with reading frame beginning at the first base. CDR1 and CDR2 (SGHKS, YYEKEE) derive from the germline V gene (reference sequence). The receptor was isolated from a person between 18 and 65 years old who received the Ad26.COV2.S COVID-19 vaccine or a placebo. Sequenced material: peripheral blood, taken in a trial of Ad26.COV2.S vaccine versus placebo. This receptor chain uses TRBV5-5 and TRBJ1-5, and TRBD1 aligns with 8 junction nucleotides. The DNA sequence is TGTGCCAGCAGCTCCGGACAGGGCCACAATCAGCCCCAGCATTTT. Its coded protein is CASSSGQGHNQPQHF.